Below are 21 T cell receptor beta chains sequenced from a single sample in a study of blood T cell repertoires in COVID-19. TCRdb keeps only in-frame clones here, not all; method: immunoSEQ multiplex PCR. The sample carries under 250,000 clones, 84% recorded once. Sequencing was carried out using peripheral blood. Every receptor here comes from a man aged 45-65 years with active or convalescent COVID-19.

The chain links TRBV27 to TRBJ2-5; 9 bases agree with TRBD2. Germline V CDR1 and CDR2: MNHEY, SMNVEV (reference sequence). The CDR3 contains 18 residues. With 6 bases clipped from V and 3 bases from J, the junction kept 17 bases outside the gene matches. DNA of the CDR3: TGTGCCAGCAGGACCGGGACTAGCTTAGCTGATCCTAAAGAGACCCAGTACTTC. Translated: CASRTGTSLADPKETQYF.

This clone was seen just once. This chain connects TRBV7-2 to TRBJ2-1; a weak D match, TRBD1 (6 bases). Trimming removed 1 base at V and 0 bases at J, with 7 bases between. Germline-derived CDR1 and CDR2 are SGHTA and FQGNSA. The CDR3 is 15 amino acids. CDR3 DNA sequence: TGTGCCAGCAGCTTAGAGGACAGCTCCTACAATGAGCAGTTCTTC. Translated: CASSLEDSSYNEQFF.

CDR3 region: CASSPSGGTEAFF. The CDR3, as DNA: TGTGCCAGCAGTCCCTCAGGTGGGACTGAAGCTTTCTTT. The J gene is TRBJ1-1, the V gene TRBV28; D unclear. Germline-derived CDR1 and CDR2 are MDHEN and SYDVKM. The ends were cut back, 5 bases at V and 5 bases at J, with 12 bases in the middle. The CDR3 contains 13 residues.

The CDR3 nucleotides read TGTGCCAGCAGCCCCCGGGCTGGAAACACCATATATTTT. It yields the protein CASSPRAGNTIYF. This rearrangement joins TRBV7-9 to TRBJ1-3; D gene uncertain. The length of the CDR3 is 13 residues. Trimming removed 5 bases from V and 2 bases from J, with 7 bases in between. From germline, CDR1 is SEHNR and CDR2 FQNEAQ (reference sequence).

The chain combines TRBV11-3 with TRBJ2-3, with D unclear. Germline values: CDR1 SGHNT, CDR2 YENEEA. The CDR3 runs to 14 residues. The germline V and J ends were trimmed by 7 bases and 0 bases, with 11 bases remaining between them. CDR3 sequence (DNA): TGTGCCAGCAAACCTACAGCTAGCACAGATACGCAGTATTTT. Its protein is CASKPTASTDTQYF.

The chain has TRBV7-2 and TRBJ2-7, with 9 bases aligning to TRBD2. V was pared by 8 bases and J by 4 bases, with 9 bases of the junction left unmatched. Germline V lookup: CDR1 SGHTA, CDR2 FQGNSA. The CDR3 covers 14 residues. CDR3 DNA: TGTGCCAGCGGCCAGGGACTAGCAGCTTACGAGCAGTACTTC. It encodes CASGQGLAAYEQYF. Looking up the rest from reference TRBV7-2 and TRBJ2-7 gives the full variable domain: GAGVSQSPSNKVTEKGKDVELRCDPISGHTALYWYRQSLGQGLEFLIYFQGNSAPDKSGLPSDRFSAERTGGSVSTLTIQRTQQEDSAVYLCASGQGLAAYEQYFGPGTRLTVT.

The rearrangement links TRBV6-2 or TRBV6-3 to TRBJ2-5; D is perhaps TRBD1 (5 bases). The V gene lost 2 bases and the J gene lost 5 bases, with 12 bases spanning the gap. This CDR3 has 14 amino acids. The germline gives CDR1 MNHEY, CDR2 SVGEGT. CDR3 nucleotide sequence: TGTGCCAGCAGTTACAGGGGTGGTGGCGAGACCCAGTACTTC. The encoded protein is CASSYRGGGETQYF.

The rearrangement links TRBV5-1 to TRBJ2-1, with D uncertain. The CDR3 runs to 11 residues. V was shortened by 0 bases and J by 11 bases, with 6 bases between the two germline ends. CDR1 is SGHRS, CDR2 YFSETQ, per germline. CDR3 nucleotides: TGCGCCAGCAGCTTGGGAGAGAAGCAGTTCTTC. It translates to CASSLGEKQFF.

CDR3 sequence reads: CASSQEGSGYNEQFF. The CDR3 bases are TGCGCCAGCAGCCAAGAAGGTAGCGGCTACAATGAGCAGTTCTTC. This chain links TRBV4-3 with TRBJ2-1; D perhaps matches TRBD2 (6 bases). The CDR3 consists of 15 residues. The V end lost 0 bases, the J end lost 3 bases, and 9 bases lay between the germline ends. CDR1 and CDR2 (germline): LGHNA, YSLEER.

The CDR3 region is CASREGNNQPQHF. The CDR3 bases are TGTGCCAGCAGAGAGGGTAACAATCAGCCCCAGCATTTT. The V and J genes are TRBV6-5 and TRBJ1-5; no firm D call. The ends were cut back, 6 bases at V and 3 bases at J, with 9 bases in the middle. The CDR3 has 13 amino acids. Germline CDR1 and CDR2: MNHEY and SVGAGI.

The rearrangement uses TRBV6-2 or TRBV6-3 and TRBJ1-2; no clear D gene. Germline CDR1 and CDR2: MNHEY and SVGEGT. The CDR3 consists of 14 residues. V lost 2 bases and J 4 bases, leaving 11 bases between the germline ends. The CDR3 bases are TGTGCCAGCAGTTACCGGAGTGGTCCCTATGGCTACACCTTC. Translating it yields CASSYRSGPYGYTF.

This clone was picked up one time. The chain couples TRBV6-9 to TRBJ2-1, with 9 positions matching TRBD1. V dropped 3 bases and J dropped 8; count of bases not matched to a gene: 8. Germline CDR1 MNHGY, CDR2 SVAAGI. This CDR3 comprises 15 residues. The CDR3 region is CASSYRQGQGYEQFF. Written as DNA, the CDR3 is TGTGCCAGCAGTTACCGACAGGGACAGGGATATGAGCAGTTCTTC.

The CDR3 loop is CASSLLGGNEQFF. The CDR3 DNA is TGTGCCAGCAGTTTATTAGGGGGCAATGAGCAGTTCTTC. The chain employs TRBV28 and TRBJ2-1; D possibly corresponds to TRBD1 (6 bases). The germline V gene has CDR1 MDHEN and CDR2 SYDVKM. The length of the CDR3 is 13 residues. The germline V and J ends were trimmed by 1 base and 6 bases, with 7 bases remaining between them.

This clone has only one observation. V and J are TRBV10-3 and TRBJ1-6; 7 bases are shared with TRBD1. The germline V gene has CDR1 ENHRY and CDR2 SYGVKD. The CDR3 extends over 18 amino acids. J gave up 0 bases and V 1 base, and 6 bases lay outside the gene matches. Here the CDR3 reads CAISELGQASSYNSPLHF. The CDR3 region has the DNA TGTGCCATCAGTGAGTTAGGACAGGCGAGCTCCTATAATTCACCCCTCCACTTT.

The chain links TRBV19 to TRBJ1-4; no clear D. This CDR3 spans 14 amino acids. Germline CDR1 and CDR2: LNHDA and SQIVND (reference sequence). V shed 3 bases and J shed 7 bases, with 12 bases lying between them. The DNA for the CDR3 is TGTGCCAGTAGTATTTCCGGGATTAGTGAAAAACTGTTTTTT. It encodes CASSISGISEKLFF. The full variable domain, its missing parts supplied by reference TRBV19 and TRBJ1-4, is DGGITQSPKYLFRKEGQNVTLSCEQNLNHDAMYWYRQDPGQGLRLIYYSQIVNDFQKGDIAEGYSVSREKKESFPLTVTSAQKNPTAFYLCASSISGISEKLFFGSGTQLSVL.

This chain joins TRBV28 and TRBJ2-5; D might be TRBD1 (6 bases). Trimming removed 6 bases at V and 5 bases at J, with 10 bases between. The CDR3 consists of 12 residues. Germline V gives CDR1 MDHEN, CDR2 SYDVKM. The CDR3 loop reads CASSSRGETQYF. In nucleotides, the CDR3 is TGTGCCAGCAGCTCAAGGGGGGAGACCCAGTACTTC.

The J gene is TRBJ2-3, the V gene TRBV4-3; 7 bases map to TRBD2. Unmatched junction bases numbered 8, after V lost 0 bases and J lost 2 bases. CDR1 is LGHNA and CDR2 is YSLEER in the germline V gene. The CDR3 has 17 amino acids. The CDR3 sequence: CASSQDLRAGNTDTQYF. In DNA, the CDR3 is TGCGCCAGCAGCCAAGATCTTCGAGCGGGGAACACAGATACGCAGTATTTT.

The CDR3, as DNA: TGCGCCAGCAGCCAAGATGCGAGGGAAATGAACACTGAAGCTTTCTTT. It specifies CASSQDAREMNTEAFF. The chain joins TRBV4-3 to TRBJ1-1; no reliable D call. CDR1 and CDR2 (germline): LGHNA, YSLEER. V dropped 0 bases and J dropped 0 bases, with 11 bases sitting between them. The CDR3 spans 16 residues.

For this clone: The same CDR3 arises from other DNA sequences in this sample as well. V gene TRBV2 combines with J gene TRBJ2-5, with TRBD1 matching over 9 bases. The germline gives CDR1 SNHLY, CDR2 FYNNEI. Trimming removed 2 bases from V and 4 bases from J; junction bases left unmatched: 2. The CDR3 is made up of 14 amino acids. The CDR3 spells CASSELGQGETQYF. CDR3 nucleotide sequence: TGTGCCAGCAGTGAATTGGGACAGGGAGAGACCCAGTACTTC.

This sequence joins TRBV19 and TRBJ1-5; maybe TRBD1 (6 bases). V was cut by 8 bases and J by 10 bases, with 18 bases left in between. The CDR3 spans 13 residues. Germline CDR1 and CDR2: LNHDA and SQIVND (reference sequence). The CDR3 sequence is CASGRGQTRPQHF. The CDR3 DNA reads TGTGCCAGTGGCAGGGGACAAACTCGACCCCAGCATTTT.

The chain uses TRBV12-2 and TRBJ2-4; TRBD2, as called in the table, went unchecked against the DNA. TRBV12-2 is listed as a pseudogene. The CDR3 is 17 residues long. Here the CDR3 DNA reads TGTGCAAGTCGTCATGAGACTAGCGGGGGTGTCAAAAACATTCAGTACTTC. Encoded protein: CASRHETSGGVKNIQYF.